Listed below are T cell receptor beta chains from one sample, sequenced in a study of vaccination and CD4 T cells after COVID-19. These receptors' targets are unknown. TCRdb fed the PCR reads into MiXCR, producing one record per CDR3 protein. The sample shows 9,000 to 15,000 distinct CDR3 sequences, about 61% of them seen only once. Sequences were obtained from CD4+ T cells from blood, cultured in vitro. These TCRs come from a human donor who had recovered from COVID-19. CDR3s include the opening cysteine and the closing phenylalanine or tryptophan. D genes are given only for firm matches. A clone size is listed for some rows: how often the clone was seen (once, few, many), or a class if it is expanded.

-	TRBJ1-1	-	TRBV5-4	TGTGCCAGCAAAACAGAGCTCAGGACTGAAGCTTTCTTT	CASKTELRTEAFF
-	TRBJ2-7	-	TRBV10-1	TGCGCCAGCAGTGACTGGGGGGGGCCAAAGGACTACGAGCAGTACTTC	CASSDWGGPKDYEQYF
-	TRBJ2-7	-	TRBV6-1	TGTGCCAGCAGCAAAGGTGGGACTCTCTACGAGCAGTACTTC	CASSKGGTLYEQYF
-	TRBJ1-6	few	TRBV20-1	TGCAGTGCTCCCGGGCGTAATTCACCCCTCCACTTT	CSAPGRNSPLHF
-	TRBJ2-2	-	TRBV20-1	TGCAGTGCTAGAGTCGTGTTGCGACCAGGCCACCGGGAGCTGTTTTTT	CSARVVLRPGHRELFF
-	TRBJ1-1	-	TRBV6-2/TRBV6-3	TGTGCCAGCAGTTATCTGGCGAACACTGAAGCTTTCTTT	CASSYLANTEAFF
TRBD1	TRBJ1-1	-	TRBV7-8	TGTGCCAGCAGCTTGATCACAGGGGGGGGCACTGAAGCTTTCTTT	CASSLITGGGTEAFF
-	TRBJ2-1	once	TRBV6-1	TGTGCCAGCAGTGAAACTACGCGGGGCGGTGAGCAGTTCTTC	CASSETTRGGEQFF
TRBD2	TRBJ2-5	few	TRBV20-1	TGCAGTGCTAGTTTAGCGGGAGGGGTAGAGACCCAGTACTTC	CSASLAGGVETQYF
-	TRBJ2-3	-	TRBV5-1	TGCGCCAGCAGGACTAGCACAGATACGCAGTATTTT	CASRTSTDTQYF
TRBD1	TRBJ2-7	once	TRBV28	TGTGCCAGCAGAATTCCGGGACAGAGTATATACGAGCAGTACTTC	CASRIPGQSIYEQYF
-	TRBJ2-4	few	TRBV20-1	TGCAGTGCCTCACGACTTGCCGGGAACATTCAGTACTTC	CSASRLAGNIQYF
-	TRBJ1-6	-	TRBV27	TGTGCCAGCAGTTTATATCAGGGTTCCGGTTCACCCCTCCACTTT	CASSLYQGSGSPLHF
TRBD2	TRBJ2-1	-	TRBV7-9	TGTGCCAGTGTTTTAGCGGGGTTTTATAATGAGCAGTTCTTC	CASVLAGFYNEQFF
TRBD1	TRBJ2-2	-	TRBV2	TGTGCCAGCATGCGGGCAGGGGGCTACACCGGGGAGCTGTTTTTT	CASMRAGGYTGELFF
TRBD1	TRBJ2-7	once	TRBV11-2	TGTGCCAGCAGCTTTGTGGACAGGGCGTACTTC	CASSFVDRAYF
-	TRBJ1-1	-	TRBV28	TGTGCCAGCAGGAGTCCAGGGACAAACACTGAAGCTTTCTTT	CASRSPGTNTEAFF
-	TRBJ2-5	-	TRBV7-2	TGTGCCAGCAGTCAAGCTGCGTCCCAGTACTTC	CASSQAASQYF
TRBD2	TRBJ2-3	-	TRBV6-1	TGTGCCAGCGGCAGGGGGGCTAGACTAGCGGGAGGGGATGATACGCAGTATTTT	CASGRGARLAGGDDTQYF
-	TRBJ1-2	-	TRBV7-9	-	CASTNQTSMYLCASSFGPDYGYTF
-	TRBJ2-5	few	TRBV30	TGTGCCTGGAGTGTACAGGGTCTTGAGACCCAGTACTTC	CAWSVQGLETQYF
TRBD1	TRBJ2-7	-	TRBV15	TGTGCCACCAGCAGAGGATTCCTAGGACAGGGCTCCTACGAGCAGTACTTC	CATSRGFLGQGSYEQYF
-	TRBJ1-4	-	TRBV15	TGTGCCACCAGCAGAGTGACTCGACAGGAAAAACTGTTTTTT	CATSRVTRQEKLFF